This TCR beta chain was sequenced for a study of Ad26.COV2.S vaccination and SARS-CoV-2 variants. In its sample, this clone was seen many times. The sample's treatment: about 20 received Ad26.COV2.S at low or high dose, single or two shots; about 5 received placebo; per-sample allocation not given. Day 63 following the first vaccine or placebo injection was when the samples were taken. The method was immunoSEQ multiplex PCR; TCRdb's version includes in-frame clones alone and lacks a portion of them. The sample lists 320,000 or so clones; roughly 88% were seen once. Sequences were derived from peripheral blood, sampled in a trial of Ad26.COV2.S vaccine versus placebo. This TCR came from a person aged 18 to 65 who received the Ad26.COV2.S COVID-19 vaccine or a placebo.

CDR3 amino acids: CASSQDRRLGALAFF. CDR3 sequence (DNA): TGCGCCAGCAGCCAAGATCGAAGGCTTGGAGCCTTGGCTTTCTTT. This rearrangement joins TRBV4-3 to TRBJ1-1; D is undetermined. Trimming removed 0 bases from V and 11 bases from J, with 19 bases in between. The CDR3 contains 15 residues. The germline gives CDR1 LGHNA, CDR2 YSLEER.